Presented here are 4 T cell receptor beta chains from one specimen sequenced in a study of T-cell reconstitution after alpha-beta-depleted transplantation in children. Unique molecular identifiers were used to barcode this TCRbeta library. Via MiXCR, TCRdb re-called the PCR reads, giving one row per CDR3 protein. Here the sample spans about 980,000 distinct CDR3 sequences, about 26% being singletons. The sample consisted of PBMCs, mostly from graft donor cells, taken 360 days after TCRalphabeta/CD19-depleted stem cell transplant. These TCRs come from a boy younger than two who had a stem cell transplant for SCID, so the T cells may come from the graft donor.

J is TRBJ2-2 and V is TRBV5-1, with D uncertain. V shed 4 bases and J shed 5 bases, with 15 bases lying between them. This CDR3 comprises 15 residues. CDR1 SGHRS and CDR2 YFSETQ come from the germline V gene. For the CDR3, the DNA is TGCGCCAGCAGCACGACCCCTACAAGTACCGGGGAGCTGTTTTTT. It specifies CASSTTPTSTGELFF.

V gene TRBV4-1 combines with J gene TRBJ1-1; 9 bases agree with TRBD1. CDR1 is MGHRA and CDR2 is YSYEKL in the germline V gene. The CDR3 loop spans 14 amino acids. V was pared by 1 base and J by 6 bases, with 3 bases of the junction left unmatched. For the CDR3, the DNA is TGCGCCAGCAGCCAAGGGGGACAGGGAGCTGAAGCTTTCTTT. It codes for CASSQGGQGAEAFF.

CDR3 nucleotide sequence: TGCGCCAGTACGGACAGCCACTACGAGCAGTACTTC. It yields the protein CASTDSHYEQYF. V gene TRBV4-1 combines with J gene TRBJ2-7; D is possibly TRBD1 (6 bases). Trimming cost V 9 bases and J 3 bases, with 12 bases left between them. The CDR3 spans 12 residues. CDR1 is MGHRA and CDR2 is YSYEKL in the germline V gene.

In this sample, this clonotype turned up a few times. The chain links TRBV5-1 to TRBJ2-6, with D perhaps TRBD1 or TRBD2 (6 bases each). The CDR3 sequence is 16 residues long. Trimming stripped 6 bases from V and 2 bases from J, with 15 bases between. CDR1 SGHRS and CDR2 YFSETQ come from the germline V gene. The CDR3 spells CASTQAGEAGANVLTF. The CDR3 DNA is TGCGCCAGCACTCAGGCAGGGGAGGCTGGGGCCAACGTCCTGACTTTC.